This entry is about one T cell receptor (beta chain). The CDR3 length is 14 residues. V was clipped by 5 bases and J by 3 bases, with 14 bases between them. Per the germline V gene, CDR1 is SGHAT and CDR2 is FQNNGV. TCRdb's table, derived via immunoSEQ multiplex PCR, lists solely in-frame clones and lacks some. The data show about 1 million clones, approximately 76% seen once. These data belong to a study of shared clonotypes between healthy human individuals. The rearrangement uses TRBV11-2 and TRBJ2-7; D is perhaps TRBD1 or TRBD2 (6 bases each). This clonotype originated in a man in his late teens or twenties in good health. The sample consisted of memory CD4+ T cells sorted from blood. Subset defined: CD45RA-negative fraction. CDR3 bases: TGTGCCAGCAGCGACAGGCCGGGGGTCTACGAGCAGTACTTC. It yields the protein CASSDRPGVYEQYF.